A selection of T cell receptor beta chains follows, all from one sample in a study of blood T cells in healthy people across ages. TCRdb re-derived calls from the 5' RACE reads in MiXCR, one entry per CDR3 protein. The table lists about 1.4 million distinct CDR3 sequences, roughly 59% of them singletons. Sample: blood. The receptors come from a man aged 18 to 29 in good health. Both conserved end residues are part of each CDR3. Each record gives: D gene, J gene, V gene, clone size, CDR3 protein, CDR3 DNA. The D gene is left open where the match is weak. Not every row has a clone size; where given, it reads once, few, many or a size class.

d_call: -
j_call: TRBJ1-1
v_call: TRBV27
clone_size: -
cdr3_aa: CASSFGLPDSEAFF
cdr3_nt: TGTGCCAGCAGTTTCGGCTTACCGGACTCTGAAGCTTTCTTT

d_call: TRBD1
j_call: TRBJ2-7
v_call: TRBV20-1
clone_size: once
cdr3_aa: CSAPWDRGTYEQYF
cdr3_nt: TGCAGTGCTCCCTGGGACAGGGGGACCTACGAGCAGTACTTC

d_call: TRBD1
j_call: TRBJ2-7
v_call: TRBV5-6
clone_size: -
cdr3_aa: CASSGDREPYEQYF
cdr3_nt: TGTGCCAGCAGCGGCGACAGGGAACCGTACGAGCAGTACTTC

d_call: -
j_call: TRBJ2-2
v_call: TRBV6-5
clone_size: -
cdr3_aa: CASSPHVDGELFF
cdr3_nt: TGTGCCAGCAGCCCCCATGTTGACGGGGAGCTGTTTTTT

d_call: -
j_call: TRBJ2-1
v_call: TRBV27
clone_size: -
cdr3_aa: CASKEGSYSRGPYNEQFF
cdr3_nt: TGTGCCAGCAAGGAGGGCTCGTATTCGAGGGGCCCCTACAATGAGCAGTTCTTC

d_call: -
j_call: TRBJ2-1
v_call: TRBV6-2/TRBV6-3
clone_size: -
cdr3_aa: CATVGGYSYNEQFF
cdr3_nt: TGTGCCACCGTCGGTGGGTATTCCTACAATGAGCAGTTCTTC

d_call: -
j_call: TRBJ2-4
v_call: TRBV2
clone_size: few
cdr3_aa: CASSVGQAKNIQYF
cdr3_nt: TGTGCCAGCAGTGTTGGCCAAGCCAAAAACATTCAGTACTTC

d_call: -
j_call: TRBJ1-2
v_call: TRBV9
clone_size: -
cdr3_aa: CAGSPEGLNYGYTF
cdr3_nt: TGTGCCGGCAGCCCGGAGGGGCTAAACTATGGCTACACCTTC

d_call: TRBD2
j_call: TRBJ2-7
v_call: TRBV20-1
clone_size: few
cdr3_aa: CSARFSGRYEQYF
cdr3_nt: TGCAGTGCTAGATTTAGCGGGAGATACGAGCAGTACTTC

d_call: -
j_call: TRBJ1-1
v_call: TRBV12-3/TRBV12-4
clone_size: few
cdr3_aa: CASSLERDTEAFF
cdr3_nt: TGTGCCAGCAGTTTAGAGCGAGACACTGAAGCTTTCTTT